Listed here are 22 T cell receptor beta chains from one sample, sequenced in a study of spatial heterogeneity in lung cancer. Sample time point: sample taken at primary tumor resection. Tumor, nontumor lung or frozen PBMC supplied whole RNA that was sequenced unsorted. Each CDR3 protein is one row after TCRdb ran MiXCR on the 5' RACE reads. The top ten clones hold roughly 25% of a sample with about 40,000 distinct CDR3 sequences, around 5% of them seen once. The source was PBMCs, collected at surgery. Receptors were obtained from a female donor with early-stage non-small cell lung cancer.

This clonotype was seen many times. This sequence joins TRBV28 and TRBJ2-7; TRBD1 aligns across 10 bases. Germline CDR1 is MDHEN and CDR2 is SYDVKM. This CDR3 has 15 residues. With 6 bases clipped from V and 1 base from J, the junction kept 6 bases outside the gene matches. The CDR3 nucleotides are TGTGCCAGCAGGATGGACAGGGGGGGGTCCTACGAGCAGTACTTC. Residues: CASRMDRGGSYEQYF.

The chain has TRBV20-1 and TRBJ2-2, with a weak D call TRBD1 (6 bases). This CDR3 has 15 residues. The germline gives CDR1 DFQATT, CDR2 SNEGSKA (reference sequence). Deletions cut 6 bases from V and 0 bases from J, with 14 bases between. Written as DNA, the CDR3 is TGCAGTGCCCAGGGGCGCACAACGAACACCGGGGAGCTGTTTTTT. This encodes CSAQGRTTNTGELFF.

This chain joins TRBV27 and TRBJ1-5, with 10 bases fitting TRBD1. Germline lookup yields CDR1 MNHEY and CDR2 SMNVEV (reference sequence). The CDR3 has 18 residues. J lost 0 bases, V lost 5 bases, and 10 bases had no gene match. The CDR3 DNA reads TGTGCCAGCAGTCTCCGGACAGGGGGGGTCTATAGCAATCAGCCCCAGCATTTT. Its translation is CASSLRTGGVYSNQPQHF.

This chain links TRBV7-6 with TRBJ2-1, with TRBD1 identical over 8 bases. The ends lost 4 bases at V and 2 bases at J; junction bases unmatched: 16. Germline lookup yields CDR1 SGHVS and CDR2 FNYEAQ. The CDR3 spans 19 residues. The CDR3 DNA reads as TGTGCCAGCAGCTCCGCCCCGACAGGGGCCCTGTTACCCTACAATGAGCAGTTCTTC. The encoded protein is CASSSAPTGALLPYNEQFF.

Ten or more counts support this clonotype. This chain joins TRBV11-2 and TRBJ1-6; possibly TRBD1 for D (5 bases). Germline V gives CDR1 SGHAT, CDR2 FQNNGV. The CDR3 is 13 residues long. Between the trimmed V and J ends, which lost 5 bases and 13 bases, there was a span of 15 bases. The CDR3 region is CASSIRTRDPLHF. The CDR3 DNA sequence: TGTGCCAGCAGCATACGAACCCGGGACCCCCTCCACTTT.

This clonotype has only a few counts. This chain uses TRBV28 with TRBJ1-2, with 8 bases fitting TRBD1. V lost 3 bases to trimming and J lost 6 bases; unmatched junction nucleotides: 9. Germline CDR1 is MDHEN and CDR2 is SYDVKM. The CDR3 spans 15 residues. Written as DNA, the CDR3 is TGTGCCAGCAGTTTTAACTCAGGGGGCGGGAATGGCTACACCTTC. Amino acid sequence: CASSFNSGGGNGYTF.

Relative to its sample, this clonotype is medium-sized (0.01 to 0.1%). The chain couples TRBV5-4 to TRBJ2-7; D is unresolved. The CDR3 consists of 13 residues. In germline, CDR1 is SGHNT, CDR2 YYREEE (reference sequence). Trimming removed 0 bases at V and 3 bases at J, with 7 bases between. The DNA for the CDR3 is TGTGCCAGCAGCTTGGAAGTGAGCTACGAGCAGTACTTC. It yields the protein CASSLEVSYEQYF. Combining the CDR3 with reference TRBV5-4 and TRBJ2-7 gives the whole variable domain ETGVTQSPTHLIKTRGQQVTLRCSSQSGHNTVSWYQQALGQGPQFIFQYYREEENGRGNFPPRFSGLQFPNYSSELNVNALELDDSALYLCASSLEVSYEQYFGPGTRLTVT.

This clonotype has a handful of counts. The chain carries TRBV4-2 and TRBJ2-2, with TRBD1 matching over 7 bases. J gave up 4 bases and V 1 base, and 12 bases lay outside the gene matches. Germline V gene sequence: CDR1 LGHNA, CDR2 YNFKEQ. This CDR3 is built from 18 residues. CDR3 region: CASSQVRDRALGTGELFF. The CDR3 DNA reads TGTGCCAGCAGCCAAGTCCGTGACAGGGCCCTAGGCACCGGGGAGCTGTTTTTT.

This clonotype was recorded at least ten times. J is TRBJ1-1 and V is TRBV7-2; 8 bases align to TRBD1. CDR3 size: 13 residues. After removal of 3 bases from V and 4 bases from J, the junction contained 1 base not matched to a gene. CDR1 SGHTA and CDR2 FQGNSA come from the germline V gene. CDR3 sequence (DNA): TGTGCCAGCAGCTTTGACAGGGGCACTGAAGCTTTCTTT. Its protein is CASSFDRGTEAFF.

The chain carries TRBV4-3 and TRBJ2-2, with 8 bases fitting TRBD2. The CDR3 covers 17 residues. Unmatched junction bases numbered 10, after V lost 3 bases and J lost 4 bases. Germline V gene lookup returns CDR1 LGHNA and CDR2 YSLEER. CDR3 residues: CASSQTRGARLTGELFF. CDR3 in DNA: TGCGCCAGCAGCCAGACGCGGGGGGCGAGGCTCACCGGGGAGCTGTTTTTT.

This clonotype was counted between two and nine times. This sequence joins TRBV21-1 and TRBJ2-7; the table calls TRBD1, which could not be checked here. TRBV21-1 is tagged as a pseudogene. The CDR3 is 15 amino acids. The CDR3 spells CASSKDGQGDDEQYF. CDR3 coding DNA: TGTGCCAGCAGCAAAGACGGACAGGGGGACGACGAGCAGTACTTC.

Ten or more counts support this clonotype. CDR3 sequence: CATSRDRTYEQYF. CDR3 DNA sequence: TGTGCCACCAGCAGGGACAGGACCTACGAGCAGTACTTC. The chain has TRBV15 and TRBJ2-7; 7 bases are a match to TRBD1. CDR1 is LNHNV, CDR2 YYDKDF, per germline (reference sequence). V was clipped by 3 bases and J by 2 bases; unmatched bases: 1. The CDR3 length is 13 residues. The complete variable domain, with remaining parts taken from reference TRBV15 and TRBJ2-7, reads DAMVIQNPRYQVTQFGKPVTLSCSQTLNHNVMYWYQQKSSQAPKLLFHYYDKDFNNEADTPDNFQSRRPNTSFCFLDIRSPGLGDTAMYLCATSRDRTYEQYFGPGTRLTVT.

This clonotype was counted ten times or more. This chain connects TRBV5-1 to TRBJ1-2, with 7 bases lining up with TRBD1. The CDR3 spans 16 residues. From germline, CDR1 is SGHRS and CDR2 YFSETQ. The J segment lost 3 bases and the V segment lost 6 bases, leaving 14 bases of the junction unmatched. CDR3 loop: CASKRSPSDRDYGYTF. As DNA, the CDR3 is TGCGCCAGCAAACGCTCCCCCTCAGACAGGGACTATGGCTACACCTTC.

Worth noting for this clonotype: At one end, the junction sequence differs from germline, possibly due to a read error. The gene calls are TRBV5-1 and TRBJ2-1; 12 bases align to TRBD2. This CDR3 region has 21 residues. Per the germline V gene, CDR1 is SGHRS and CDR2 is YFSETQ. The CDR3 nucleotides are TGCGCCTGCAGCGCCGACTCGACTAGCGGGGGCCTCCGAAGCTCCTACAATGAGCAGTTCTTC. Its protein product is CACSADSTSGGLRSSYNEQFF.

This clonotype appeared many times. The chain recombines TRBV10-1 with TRBJ2-1, with TRBD1 matching over 11 bases. Looked up from germline, CDR1 is WNHNN and CDR2 is SYGVQD (reference sequence). With V trimmed by 11 bases and J by 5 bases, 8 bases remained unmatched. The CDR3 spans 14 residues. The CDR3: CAGGQGAYHNEQFF. The DNA of the CDR3 is TGCGCCGGTGGACAGGGGGCCTACCACAATGAGCAGTTCTTC.

This clonotype is medium-sized by share. The chain has TRBV4-3 and TRBJ2-7; 7 bases align to TRBD2. Germline loops: CDR1 LGHNA, CDR2 YSLEER. CDR3 length: 16 amino acids. J gave up 7 bases and V 0 bases, and 12 bases lay outside the gene matches. CDR3: CASSQEGSGALYEQYF. The CDR3 nucleotides read TGCGCCAGCAGCCAAGAGGGGAGCGGGGCCCTCTATGAGCAGTACTTC.

This clonotype was seen many times. This rearrangement joins TRBV7-9 to TRBJ2-5; TRBD2 might be the D (5 bases). V gave up 6 bases and J gave up 6 bases, with 14 bases separating them. The CDR3 consists of 13 residues. Germline values: CDR1 SEHNR, CDR2 FQNEAQ (reference sequence). The CDR3 DNA follows: TGTGCCAGCAGTAGAGGACTGAGAAAGACCCAGTACTTC. It yields the protein CASSRGLRKTQYF.

The chain has TRBV6-2 or TRBV6-3 and TRBJ2-5; maybe TRBD2 (5 bases). The CDR3 totals 13 residues. Germline V gives CDR1 MNHEY, CDR2 SVGEGT. V was shortened by 2 bases and J by 4 bases, with 8 bases between the two germline ends. The CDR3: CASSYRRVETQYF. CDR3 DNA sequence: TGTGCCAGCAGTTACCGGCGGGTAGAGACCCAGTACTTC.

In its sample, this clonotype was seen many times. V gene TRBV19 combines with J gene TRBJ2-3, with TRBD2 matching over 9 bases. V lost 5 bases to trimming and J lost 2 bases; unmatched junction nucleotides: 2. Germline CDR1 is LNHDA and CDR2 is SQIVND (reference sequence). The CDR3 runs 14 residues. CDR3 nucleotide sequence: TGTGCCAGTAGTCTGGGACTAGCCACAGATACGCAGTATTTT. Protein product: CASSLGLATDTQYF.

This rearrangement joins TRBV7-8 to TRBJ2-1; D possibly corresponds to TRBD1 (6 bases). The CDR3 has 13 amino acids. The V and J ends lost 5 bases and 3 bases respectively, with 8 bases between them. The V gene's germline CDR1 is SGHVS and CDR2 FQNEAQ. CDR3 protein: CASSGGYYNEQFF. Here the CDR3 DNA reads TGTGCCAGCAGCGGGGGCTACTACAATGAGCAGTTCTTC.

In its sample, this clonotype was seen many times. The gene calls are TRBV12-3 or TRBV12-4 and TRBJ1-5; 10 bases fit TRBD1. Trimming cost V 5 bases and J 4 bases; bases outside gene matches: 5. The CDR3 spans 15 residues. CDR3 nucleotides: TGTGCCAGCAGTCGGACAGGGGGGTTTAATCAGCCCCAGCATTTT. Translated: CASSRTGGFNQPQHF.

The table lists this clonotype with a few counts. This sequence joins TRBV28 and TRBJ1-4; 7 bases map to TRBD1. The CDR3 runs to 18 residues. V lost 4 bases, J lost 0 bases, and 11 bases stayed unmatched. From germline, CDR1 is MDHEN and CDR2 SYDVKM. This chain's CDR3 is CASSSTGEGGATNEKLFF. CDR3 coding DNA: TGTGCCAGCAGTTCTACAGGGGAAGGTGGTGCAACTAATGAAAAACTGTTTTTT.